The source of this TCR beta chain is a study of Ad26.COV2.S vaccination and SARS-CoV-2 variants. Generated by immunoSEQ multiplex PCR, the TCRdb table keeps only in-frame clones and is missing some. The table has 350,000 to 500,000 clones, 80% to 95% seen once. The V end was cut by 4 bases, the J end by 4 bases, with 16 bases between. CDR3 length equals 14 residues. The germline V gene encodes CDR1 SQVTM and CDR2 ANQGSEA. Documented treatment: approximately 18 received Ad26.COV2.S at low or high dose, single or two shots; 5 received placebo; per-sample allocation not given. Samples came from day 63 after the first vaccine or placebo injection.

The V and J genes are TRBV29-1 and TRBJ1-2; maybe TRBD1 (5 bases). The input for sequencing was peripheral blood, taken in a trial of Ad26.COV2.S vaccine versus placebo. This clonotype was sampled from a person between 18 and 65 years old who received the Ad26.COV2.S COVID-19 vaccine or a placebo. The CDR3 DNA reads as TGCAGCGTTGCCCCGTCGGGGCGGACCTATGGCTACACCTTC. Residues: CSVAPSGRTYGYTF.